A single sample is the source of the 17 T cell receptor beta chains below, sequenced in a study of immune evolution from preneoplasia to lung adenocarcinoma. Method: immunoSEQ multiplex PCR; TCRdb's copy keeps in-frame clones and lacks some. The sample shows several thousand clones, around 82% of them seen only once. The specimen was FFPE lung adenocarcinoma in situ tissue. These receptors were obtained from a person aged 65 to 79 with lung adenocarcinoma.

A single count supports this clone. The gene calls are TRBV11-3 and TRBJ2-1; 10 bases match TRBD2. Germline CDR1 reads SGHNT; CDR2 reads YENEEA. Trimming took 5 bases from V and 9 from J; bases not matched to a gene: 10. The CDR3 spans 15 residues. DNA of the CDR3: TGTGCCAGCAGCCGAGGGCTAGCGGGAGTTTCTGAGCAGTTCTTC. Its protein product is CASSRGLAGVSEQFF. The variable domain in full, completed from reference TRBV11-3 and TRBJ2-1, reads EAGVVQSPRYKIIEKKQPVAFWCNPISGHNTLYWYLQNLGQGPELLIRYENEEAVDDSQLPKDRFSAERLKGVDSTLKIQPAELGDSAVYLCASSRGLAGVSEQFFGPGTRLTVL.

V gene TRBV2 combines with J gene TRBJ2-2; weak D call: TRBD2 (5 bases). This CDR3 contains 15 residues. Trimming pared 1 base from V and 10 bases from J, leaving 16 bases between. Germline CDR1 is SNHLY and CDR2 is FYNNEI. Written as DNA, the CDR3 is TGTGCCAGCAGTGAAGGGACTGTGGCACCGGCGGAGCTGTTTTTT. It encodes CASSEGTVAPAELFF.

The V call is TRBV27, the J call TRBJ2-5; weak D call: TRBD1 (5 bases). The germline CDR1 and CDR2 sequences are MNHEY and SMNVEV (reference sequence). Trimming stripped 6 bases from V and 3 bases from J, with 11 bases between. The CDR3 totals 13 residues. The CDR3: CASRQVGKETQYF. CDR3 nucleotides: TGTGCCAGCAGACAGGTCGGAAAAGAGACCCAGTACTTC.

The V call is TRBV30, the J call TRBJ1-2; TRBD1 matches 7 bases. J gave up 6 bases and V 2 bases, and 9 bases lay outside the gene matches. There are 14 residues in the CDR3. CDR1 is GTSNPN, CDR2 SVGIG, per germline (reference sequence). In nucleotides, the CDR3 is TGTGCCTGGAGTAAGGAGGGGGCGACGGATGGCTACACCTTC. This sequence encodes CAWSKEGATDGYTF.

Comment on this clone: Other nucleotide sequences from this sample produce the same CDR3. The chain's CDR3 is CASRNRGSYNEQFF. The CDR3 bases are TGTGCCAGTAGAAACAGGGGGTCATACAATGAGCAGTTCTTC. This sequence joins TRBV19 and TRBJ2-1; TRBD1 agrees at 8 bases. J was trimmed by 4 bases and V by 6 bases; bases with no gene match: 5. Germline V CDR1 and CDR2: LNHDA, SQIVND (reference sequence). CDR3 length equals 14 residues.

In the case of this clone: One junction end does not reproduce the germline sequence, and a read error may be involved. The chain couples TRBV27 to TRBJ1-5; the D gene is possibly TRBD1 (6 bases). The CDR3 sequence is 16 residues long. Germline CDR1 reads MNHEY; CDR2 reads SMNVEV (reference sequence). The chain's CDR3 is CAGSPQPQGFGLPQHF. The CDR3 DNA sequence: TGTGCCGGCAGTCCCCAGCCTCAGGGGTTTGGGCTGCCCCAGCATTTT.

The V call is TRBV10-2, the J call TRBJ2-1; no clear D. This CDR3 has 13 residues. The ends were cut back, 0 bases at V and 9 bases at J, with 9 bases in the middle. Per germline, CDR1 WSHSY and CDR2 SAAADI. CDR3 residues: CASSESKWSEQFF. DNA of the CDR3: TGCGCCAGCAGTGAGTCGAAGTGGAGTGAGCAGTTCTTC.

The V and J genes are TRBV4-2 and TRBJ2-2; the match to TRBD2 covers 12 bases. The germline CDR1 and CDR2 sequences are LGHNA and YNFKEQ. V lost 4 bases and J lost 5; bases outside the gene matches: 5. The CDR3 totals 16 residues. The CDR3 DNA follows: TGTGCCAGCAGCCCGAAGACTAGCGGGAGTACCGGGGAGCTGTTTTTT. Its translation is CASSPKTSGSTGELFF.

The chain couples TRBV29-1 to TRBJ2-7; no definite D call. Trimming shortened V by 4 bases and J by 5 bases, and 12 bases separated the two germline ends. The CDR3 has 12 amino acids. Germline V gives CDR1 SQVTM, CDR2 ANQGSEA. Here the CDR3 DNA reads TGCAGCGTTGTTACTATCCAGGACGAGCAGTACTTC. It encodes CSVVTIQDEQYF.

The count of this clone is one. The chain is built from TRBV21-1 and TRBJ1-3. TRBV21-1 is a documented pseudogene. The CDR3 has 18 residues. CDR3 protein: CASSKDPDRRSSGNTIYF. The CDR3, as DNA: TGTGCCAGCAGCAAAGACCCAGACCGACGAAGCTCTGGAAACACCATATATTTT.

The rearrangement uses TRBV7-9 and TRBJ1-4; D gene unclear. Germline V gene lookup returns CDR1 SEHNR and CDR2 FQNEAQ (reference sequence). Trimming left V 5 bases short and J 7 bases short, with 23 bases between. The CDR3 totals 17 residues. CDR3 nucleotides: TGTGCCAGCAGCCCCCGGATCGGGGTACCGGGTTTTGAAAAACTGTTTTTT. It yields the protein CASSPRIGVPGFEKLFF. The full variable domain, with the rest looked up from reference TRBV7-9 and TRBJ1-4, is DTGVSQNPRHKITKRGQNVTFRCDPISEHNRLYWYRQTLGQGPEFLTYFQNEAQLEKSRLLSDRFSAERPKGSFSTLEIQRTEQGDSAMYLCASSPRIGVPGFEKLFFGSGTQLSVL.

CDR3 amino acids: CASSSRGPGTGELFF. The CDR3 bases are TGTGCCAGCAGCTCCAGGGGGCCGGGCACCGGGGAGCTGTTTTTT. The chain recombines TRBV7-3 with TRBJ2-2, with 8 bases that match TRBD1. Germline CDR1 reads SGHTA; CDR2 reads FQGTGA. With V trimmed by 4 bases and J by 4 bases, 5 bases remained unmatched. The CDR3 spans 15 residues.

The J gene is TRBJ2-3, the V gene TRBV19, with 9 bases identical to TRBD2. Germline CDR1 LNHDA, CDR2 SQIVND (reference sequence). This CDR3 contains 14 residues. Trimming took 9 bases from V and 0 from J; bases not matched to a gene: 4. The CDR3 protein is CASGRGGSTDTQYF. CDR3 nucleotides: TGTGCCAGCGGGCGGGGGGGGAGCACAGATACGCAGTATTTT. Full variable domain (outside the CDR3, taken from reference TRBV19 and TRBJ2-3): DGGITQSPKYLFRKEGQNVTLSCEQNLNHDAMYWYRQDPGQGLRLIYYSQIVNDFQKGDIAEGYSVSREKKESFPLTVTSAQKNPTAFYLCASGRGGSTDTQYFGPGTRLTVL.

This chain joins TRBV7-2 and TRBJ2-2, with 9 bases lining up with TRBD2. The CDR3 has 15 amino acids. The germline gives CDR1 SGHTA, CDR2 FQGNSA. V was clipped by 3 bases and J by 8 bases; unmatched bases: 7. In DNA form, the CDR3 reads TGTGCCAGCAGCTTCAGCGGGGGGCTCGGGGGGGAGCTGTTTTTT. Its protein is CASSFSGGLGGELFF. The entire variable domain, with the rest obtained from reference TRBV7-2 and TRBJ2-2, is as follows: GAGVSQSPSNKVTEKGKDVELRCDPISGHTALYWYRQSLGQGLEFLIYFQGNSAPDKSGLPSDRFSAERTGGSVSTLTIQRTQQEDSAVYLCASSFSGGLGGELFFGEGSRLTVL.

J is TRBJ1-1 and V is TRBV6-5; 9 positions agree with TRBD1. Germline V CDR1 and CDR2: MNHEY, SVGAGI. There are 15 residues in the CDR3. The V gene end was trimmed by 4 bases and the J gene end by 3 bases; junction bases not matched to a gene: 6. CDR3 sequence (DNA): TGTGCCAGCAGTTTACAGGGGGCTACGGACACTGAAGCTTTCTTT. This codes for CASSLQGATDTEAFF.

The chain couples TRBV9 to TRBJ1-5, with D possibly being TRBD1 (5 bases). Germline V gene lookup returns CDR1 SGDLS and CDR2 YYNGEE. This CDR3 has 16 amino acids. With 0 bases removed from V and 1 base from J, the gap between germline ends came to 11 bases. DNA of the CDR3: TGTGCCAGCAGCGTAGATGGCAGGGCAAGCAATCAGCCCCAGCATTTT. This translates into CASSVDGRASNQPQHF.

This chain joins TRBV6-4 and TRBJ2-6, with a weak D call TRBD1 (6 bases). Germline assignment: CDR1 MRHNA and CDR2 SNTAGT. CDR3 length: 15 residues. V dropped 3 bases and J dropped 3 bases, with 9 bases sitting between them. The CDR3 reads CASSEQGNGANVLTF. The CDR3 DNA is TGTGCCAGCAGTGAGCAGGGGAATGGGGCCAACGTCCTGACTTTC.